This entry is about one T cell receptor beta chain. This clonotype occurred many times. It lacks a known antigen. Per-nucleotide qualities are absent, and no much larger clonotype sits a single base away. The germline V end is reduced by 3 bases and the J end by 5 bases; junction bases left unmatched: 14. The CDR1 and CDR2 encoded by the germline V gene are MDHEN and SYDVKM. Inclusive of the bounding cysteine and phenylalanine, the CDR3 is 17 residues long. Kept here is only the CDR3 DNA, which spans 51 bases and is read in frame from base 1. Every patient had bone marrow sampled at the time of active disease. Ficoll-Hypaque density gradient centrifugation was used to isolate the bone marrow mononuclear cells. Myeloma plasma cells were removed and CD138-negative cells were collected by negative selection after labeling with CD138 magnetic microbeads on a MACS separator. Flow cytometry with CD138 antibodies on an Attune NxT was used to check how pure the isolated cells were. Total RNA was extracted with TRIzol reagent and quantified with a NanoDrop spectrophotometer. Paired RNA-seq and IR-seq were performed on each patient's CD138-negative bone marrow sample.

The data were obtained in a study of read filtering for tumor transcriptome and immune sequencing (dated by TCRdb to the early 2020s). General notes on the study: Of the patients in the cohort, approximately 17 were male and over 11 were female, and their mean age was roughly 68 years, with a range of about 47 to 80. Under revised international staging, roughly 8 patients fell into R-ISS I, around 15 into R-ISS II and 7 into R-ISS III. After DNase treatment, whole-transcriptome libraries were prepared with the TruSeq RNA Access Library Prep Kit. Per sample, about 4.05 to 10.27 million TCR-region mapped reads were obtained with IR-seq, compared with only about 80 to 1,400 with RNA-seq. The study compared TCR repertoires from targeted immune repertoire sequencing and bulk whole-transcriptome sequencing run on the same bone marrow samples. As a main aim, a read-filtering strategy for immune repertoire data was addressed, with the specific question being whether clonotypes supported by a single read should be removed.

Starting from 400 ng RNA, TCR libraries were constructed with the Immunoverse kit using molecular barcoded adaptors that cover the alpha/delta and beta/gamma chains. TCR library preparation used the same RNA that was used for transcriptome sequencing. Sequencing of TCR libraries was carried out on an Illumina HiSeq 4000 with 2 x 150 cycles. In the authors' own workflow: MiXCR aligned TCR reads to human V, D, J and C references and assembled the aligned reads into CDR3 clonotypes, with quality filtering and error correction included. The tcR package in R was used for analysis of clonotype counts and gene usage diversity. For inspection of raw mapping reads, RNA-seq reads were mapped by STAR aligner version 2.5.3a onto GRCh37 of the human genome. To test how sequencing depth affected the clonotypes detected, IR-seq fastq files were randomly downsampled with Seqtk 1.3. Clones were called with MiXCR by TCRdb after fastp trimmed the public reads at Q25, and only in-frame beta chains were retained. One record per CDR3 amino acid sequence lists the most common genes and DNA. TCRdb, not the original authors, processed these V and J calls. The sample yields fewer than 25,000 distinct CDR3 sequences; 22% were counted once. More than 40% of the sample goes to the ten largest clones.

What the work shows at the level of the full study, not this receptor alone: Clonotypes were captured by IR-seq at much higher depth and more reliably than by RNA-seq, and smaller IR-seq throughput was sufficient for identification of most shared clonotypes. When single-read clonotypes were removed, the proportions of shared clonotypes in IR-seq and RNA-seq correlated more strongly. The sorted CD138-negative fraction was composed of a mixed bone marrow immune population rather than of purified T cells. Single-read clonotypes made up roughly 82% of clonotypes but only roughly 3.6% of total reads in IR-seq, compared with roughly three quarters of clonotypes and approximately 45% of reads in RNA-seq.

This receptor was obtained from a donor over 35 with multiple myeloma. The V gene is TRBV28 and the J gene is TRBJ2-5, with 8 bases in between that match TRBD2. Sequencing used a population of CD138-negative cells sorted from bone marrow. Reading the label with the study, this specimen's cell subset or site is: bone marrow mononuclear cells depleted of CD138+ plasma/myeloma cells by negative magnetic selection. The DNA sequence follows: TGTGCCAGCAGTTTCCGGCTAGCGGGTGGATTAGGGGAGACCCAGTACTTC. Its protein product is CASSFRLAGGLGETQYF.